This T cell receptor beta chain stems from a study of blood T cell repertoires in COVID-19. Across the study: Material from acute and convalescent COVID-19 was sourced from the United States, Italy and Spain.

The data were produced by immunoSEQ multiplex PCR, yet TCRdb's version contains in-frame clones alone and is incomplete. Of about 200,000 clones in the sample, 82% were seen once. There are 18 residues in the CDR3. This receptor was identified in a man aged 35 to 55 who had recovered from COVID-19. The genes are TRBV21-1 and TRBJ1-1; the table's D call of TRBD1 was not tested on the DNA. TRBV21-1 is a pseudogene. Input material: PBMCs or T cells enriched from blood (not recorded which). The DNA for the CDR3 is TGTGCCAGCAGCAAATACTCATTAACGGACAGGGGAGTCACTGAAGCTTTCTTT. It yields the protein CASSKYSLTDRGVTEAFF.